The source of this TCR beta chain is a study of identical twins. TCRdb reprocessed the 5' RACE reads via MiXCR and lists one record per CDR3 protein. The data hold more than 350,000 distinct CDR3 sequences, with approximately 9.1% observed a single time. There are 14 residues in the CDR3. Germline values: CDR1 SGHRS, CDR2 YFSETQ. V lost 4 bases to trimming and J lost 1 base, with 11 bases between them. This clonotype was recorded many times. The V call is TRBV5-1, the J call TRBJ1-1; perhaps TRBD1 as D (5 bases). The sequence came from a woman in her fifties or sixties in good health. The material sequenced was naive T cells sorted from blood. CDR3: CASSPGPSNTEAFF. In DNA form, the CDR3 reads TGCGCCAGCAGCCCGGGACCGTCGAACACTGAAGCTTTCTTT.